This entry concerns a single T cell receptor (beta chain). Its matching antigen is unknown. This sample was taken from a study of cytomegalovirus exposure and HLA in healthy donors. Whole-study results and caveats: Reportedly, cytomegalovirus status was diagnosed with high sensitivity and specificity. Most sequenced TCRs were rare (though some public TCRs occurred in many donors). Common viral pathogens (according to a later analysis) appeared linked to several of the most significant clusters.

The study ran its PCR with 60 Vbeta and 13 Jbeta primers. Authors' data handling: As a later analysis found, there were 80 million to 90 million unique TCR beta chains, of which roughly 11 million were shared. TCRdb's copy holds only in-frame clones and misses some; the assay was immunoSEQ multiplex PCR. The V and J calls and clone size were taken over from that table, and D and trimming were inferred from the DNA. The sample has about 190,000 clones, over 80% seen once. Germline-derived CDR1 and CDR2 are SGHRS and YFSETQ. This CDR3 region has 16 residues. J lost 3 bases, V lost 1 base, and 7 bases had no gene match.

The receptor's source is a man aged 25-45 years in good health and CMV-seronegative. Sequencing was carried out using PBMCs. V gene TRBV5-1 combines with J gene TRBJ2-3, with 8 bases identical to TRBD2. CDR3 in amino acids: CASSLSGGVKTDTQYF. The CDR3 DNA reads TGCGCCAGCAGCTTGTCCGGGGGGGTTAAAACAGATACGCAGTATTTT.